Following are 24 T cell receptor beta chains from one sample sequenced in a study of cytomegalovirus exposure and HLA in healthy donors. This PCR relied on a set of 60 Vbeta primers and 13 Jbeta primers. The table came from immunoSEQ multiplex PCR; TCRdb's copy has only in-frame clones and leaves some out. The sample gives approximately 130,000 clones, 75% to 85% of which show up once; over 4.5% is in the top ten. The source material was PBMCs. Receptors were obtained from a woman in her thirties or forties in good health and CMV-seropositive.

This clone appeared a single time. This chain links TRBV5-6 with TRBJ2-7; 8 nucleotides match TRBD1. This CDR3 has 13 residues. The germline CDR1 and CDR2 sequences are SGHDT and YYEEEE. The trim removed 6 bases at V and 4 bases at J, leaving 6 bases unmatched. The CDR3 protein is CASTVRTGYEQYF. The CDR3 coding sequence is TGTGCCAGCACGGTGAGGACAGGGTACGAGCAGTACTTC.

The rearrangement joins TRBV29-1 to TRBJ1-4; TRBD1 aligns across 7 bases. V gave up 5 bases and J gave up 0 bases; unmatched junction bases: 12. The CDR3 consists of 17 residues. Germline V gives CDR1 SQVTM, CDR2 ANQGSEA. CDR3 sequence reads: CSVFEGAGPPTNEKLFF. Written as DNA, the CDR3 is TGCAGCGTTTTCGAGGGGGCAGGCCCACCAACTAATGAAAAACTGTTTTTT.

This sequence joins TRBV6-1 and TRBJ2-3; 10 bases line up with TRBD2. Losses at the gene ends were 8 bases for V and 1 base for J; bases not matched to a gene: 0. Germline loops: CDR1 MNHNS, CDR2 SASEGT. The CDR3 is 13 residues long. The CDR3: CASGTSGTDTQYF. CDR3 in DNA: TGTGCCAGCGGGACTAGCGGCACAGATACGCAGTATTTT.

The CDR3, as DNA: TGTGCCAGCAGCCTCGGACAGGGGGTATATAGCAATCAGCCCCAGCATTTT. The encoded protein is CASSLGQGVYSNQPQHF. The chain combines TRBV5-8 with TRBJ1-5, with 10 bases lining up with TRBD1. The CDR3 has 17 amino acids. J gave up 0 bases and V 4 bases, and 7 bases lay outside the gene matches. In germline, CDR1 is SGHTS, CDR2 YDEGEE.

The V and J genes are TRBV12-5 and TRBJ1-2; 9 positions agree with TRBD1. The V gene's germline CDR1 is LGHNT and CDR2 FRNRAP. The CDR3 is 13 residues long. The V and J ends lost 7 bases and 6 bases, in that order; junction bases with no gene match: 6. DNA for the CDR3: TGTGCTAGTGCCGCTACAGGGGGCGATGGCTACACCTTC. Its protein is CASAATGGDGYTF.

The CDR3 nucleotides are TGTGCCAGCAGCGCCCGGAGGGACGGACTCAATGAGCAGTTCTTC. Encoded protein: CASSARRDGLNEQFF. This chain connects TRBV7-8 to TRBJ2-1, with D maybe TRBD2 (6 bases). Trimming shortened V by 5 bases and J by 6 bases, and 17 bases separated the two germline ends. Germline CDR1 SGHVS, CDR2 FQNEAQ. This CDR3 spans 15 amino acids.

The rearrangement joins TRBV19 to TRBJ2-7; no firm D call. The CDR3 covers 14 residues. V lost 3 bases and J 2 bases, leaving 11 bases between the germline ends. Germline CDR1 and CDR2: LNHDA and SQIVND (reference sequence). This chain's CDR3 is CASSMTGGTYEQYF. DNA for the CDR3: TGTGCCAGTAGTATGACTGGCGGTACCTACGAGCAGTACTTC.

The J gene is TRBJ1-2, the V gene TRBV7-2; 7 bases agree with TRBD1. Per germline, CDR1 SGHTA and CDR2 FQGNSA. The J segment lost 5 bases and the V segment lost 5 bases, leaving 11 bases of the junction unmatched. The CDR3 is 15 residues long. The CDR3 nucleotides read TGTGCCAGCAGCCCTACCCCGGGACAGAGTTATGGCTACACCTTC. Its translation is CASSPTPGQSYGYTF.

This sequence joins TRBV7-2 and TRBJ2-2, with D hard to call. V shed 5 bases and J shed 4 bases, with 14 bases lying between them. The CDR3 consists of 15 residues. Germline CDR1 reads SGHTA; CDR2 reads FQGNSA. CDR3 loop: CASSLMLGSTGELFF. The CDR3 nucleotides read TGTGCCAGCAGCCTTATGCTCGGTTCCACCGGGGAGCTGTTTTTT.

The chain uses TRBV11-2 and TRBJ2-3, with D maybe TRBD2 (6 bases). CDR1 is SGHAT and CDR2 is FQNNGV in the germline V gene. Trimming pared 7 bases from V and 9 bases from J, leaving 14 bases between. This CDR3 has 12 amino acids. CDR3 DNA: TGTGCCAGCACCTTGGGGGGAGGCACGCAGTATTTT. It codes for CASTLGGGTQYF. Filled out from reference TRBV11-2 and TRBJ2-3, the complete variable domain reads EAGVAQSPRYKIIEKRQSVAFWCNPISGHATLYWYQQILGQGPKLLIQFQNNGVVDDSQLPKDRFSAERLKGVDSTLKIQPAKLEDSAVYLCASTLGGGTQYFGPGTRLTVL.

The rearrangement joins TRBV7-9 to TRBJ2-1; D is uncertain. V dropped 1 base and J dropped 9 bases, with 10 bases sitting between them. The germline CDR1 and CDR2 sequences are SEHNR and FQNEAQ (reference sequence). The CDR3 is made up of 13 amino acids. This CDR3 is CASSLGEWSEQFF. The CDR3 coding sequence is TGTGCCAGCAGCTTAGGAGAATGGAGTGAGCAGTTCTTC.

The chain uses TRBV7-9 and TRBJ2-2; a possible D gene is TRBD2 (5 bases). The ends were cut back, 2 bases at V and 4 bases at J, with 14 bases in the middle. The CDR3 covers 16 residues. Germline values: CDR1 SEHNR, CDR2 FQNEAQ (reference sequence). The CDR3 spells CASSLPLARGTGELFF. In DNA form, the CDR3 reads TGTGCCAGCAGCTTACCACTTGCCCGGGGCACCGGGGAGCTGTTTTTT. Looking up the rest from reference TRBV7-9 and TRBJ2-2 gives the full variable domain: DTGVSQNPRHKITKRGQNVTFRCDPISEHNRLYWYRQTLGQGPEFLTYFQNEAQLEKSRLLSDRFSAERPKGSFSTLEIQRTEQGDSAMYLCASSLPLARGTGELFFGEGSRLTVL.

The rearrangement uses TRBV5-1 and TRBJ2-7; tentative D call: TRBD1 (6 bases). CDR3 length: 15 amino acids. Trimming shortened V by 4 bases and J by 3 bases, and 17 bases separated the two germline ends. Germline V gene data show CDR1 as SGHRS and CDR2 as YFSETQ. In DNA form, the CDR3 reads TGCGCCAGCAGCCAAGGGACAAGAGTCTTCTACGAGCAGTACTTC. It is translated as CASSQGTRVFYEQYF. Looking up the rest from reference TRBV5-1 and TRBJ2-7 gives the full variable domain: KAGVTQTPRYLIKTRGQQVTLSCSPISGHRSVSWYQQTPGQGLQFLFEYFSETQRNKGNFPGRFSGRQFSNSRSEMNVSTLELGDSALYLCASSQGTRVFYEQYFGPGTRLTVT.

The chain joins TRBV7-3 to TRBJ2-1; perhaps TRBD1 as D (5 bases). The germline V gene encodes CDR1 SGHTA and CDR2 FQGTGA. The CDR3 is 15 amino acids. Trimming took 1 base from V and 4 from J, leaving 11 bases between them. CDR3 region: CASSLISGSYNEQFF. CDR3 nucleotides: TGTGCCAGCAGCTTAATTTCAGGGTCGTACAATGAGCAGTTCTTC. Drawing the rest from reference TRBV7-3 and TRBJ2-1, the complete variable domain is GAGVSQTPSNKVTEKGKYVELRCDPISGHTALYWYRQSLGQGPEFLIYFQGTGAADDSGLPNDRFFAVRPEGSVSTLKIQRTERGDSAVYLCASSLISGSYNEQFFGPGTRLTVL.

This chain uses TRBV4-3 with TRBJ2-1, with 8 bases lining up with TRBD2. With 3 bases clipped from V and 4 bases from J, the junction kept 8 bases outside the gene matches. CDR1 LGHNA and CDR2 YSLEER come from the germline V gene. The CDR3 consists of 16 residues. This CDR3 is CASSHWAGTSYNEQFF. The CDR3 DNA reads TGCGCCAGCAGCCACTGGGCCGGGACTAGTTACAATGAGCAGTTCTTC.

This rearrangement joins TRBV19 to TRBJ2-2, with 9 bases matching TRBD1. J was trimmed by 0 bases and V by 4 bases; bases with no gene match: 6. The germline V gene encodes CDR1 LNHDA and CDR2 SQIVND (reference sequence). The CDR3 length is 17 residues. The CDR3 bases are TGTGCCAGTAGTACAAACAGGGGGCTACCGAACACCGGGGAGCTGTTTTTT. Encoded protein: CASSTNRGLPNTGELFF. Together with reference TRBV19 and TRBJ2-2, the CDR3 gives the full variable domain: DGGITQSPKYLFRKEGQNVTLSCEQNLNHDAMYWYRQDPGQGLRLIYYSQIVNDFQKGDIAEGYSVSREKKESFPLTVTSAQKNPTAFYLCASSTNRGLPNTGELFFGEGSRLTVL.

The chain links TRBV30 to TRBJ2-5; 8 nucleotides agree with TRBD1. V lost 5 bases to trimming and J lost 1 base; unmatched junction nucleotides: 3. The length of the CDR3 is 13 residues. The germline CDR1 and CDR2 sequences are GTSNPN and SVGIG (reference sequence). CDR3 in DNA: TGTGCCTGGGAGACAGGGGCCCAAGAGACCCAGTACTTC. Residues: CAWETGAQETQYF.

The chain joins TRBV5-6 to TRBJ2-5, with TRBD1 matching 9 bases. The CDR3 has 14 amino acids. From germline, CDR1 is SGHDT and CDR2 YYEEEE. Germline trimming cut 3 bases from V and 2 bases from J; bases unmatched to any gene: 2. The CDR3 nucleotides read TGTGCCAGCAGCTGGGGGACAGGGCAAGAGACCCAGTACTTC. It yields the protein CASSWGTGQETQYF.

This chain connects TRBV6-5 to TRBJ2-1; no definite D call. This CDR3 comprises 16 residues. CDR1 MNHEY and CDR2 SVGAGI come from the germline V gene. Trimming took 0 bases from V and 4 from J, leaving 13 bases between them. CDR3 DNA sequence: TGTGCCAGCAGTTACTCGATAGTTCCTAAATACAATGAGCAGTTCTTC. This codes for CASSYSIVPKYNEQFF.

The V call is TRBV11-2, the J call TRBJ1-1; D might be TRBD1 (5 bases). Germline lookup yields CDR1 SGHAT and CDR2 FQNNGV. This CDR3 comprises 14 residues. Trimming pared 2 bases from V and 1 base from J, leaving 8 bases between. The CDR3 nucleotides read TGTGCCAGCAGCTTATTGGGGGGGAACACTGAAGCTTTCTTT. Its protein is CASSLLGGNTEAFF.

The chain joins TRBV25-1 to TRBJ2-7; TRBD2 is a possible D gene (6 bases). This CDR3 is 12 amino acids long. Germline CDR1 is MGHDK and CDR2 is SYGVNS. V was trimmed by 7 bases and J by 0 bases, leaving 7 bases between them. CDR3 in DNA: TGTGCCAGCATGCGGGACTCCTACGAGCAGTACTTC. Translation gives CASMRDSYEQYF.

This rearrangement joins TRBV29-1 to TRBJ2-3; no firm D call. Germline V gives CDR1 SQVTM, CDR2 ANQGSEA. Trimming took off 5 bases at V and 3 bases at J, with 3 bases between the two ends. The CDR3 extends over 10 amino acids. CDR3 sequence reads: CSVRTDTQYF. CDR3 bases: TGCAGCGTTCGGACAGATACGCAGTATTTT.

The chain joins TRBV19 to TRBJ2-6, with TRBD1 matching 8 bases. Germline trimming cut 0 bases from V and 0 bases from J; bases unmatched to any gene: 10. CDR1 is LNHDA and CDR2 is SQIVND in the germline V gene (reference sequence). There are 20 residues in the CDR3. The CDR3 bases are TGTGCCAGTAGTATAGATAGGACAGGGACCTCGGGCTCTGGGGCCAACGTCCTGACTTTC. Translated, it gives CASSIDRTGTSGSGANVLTF.

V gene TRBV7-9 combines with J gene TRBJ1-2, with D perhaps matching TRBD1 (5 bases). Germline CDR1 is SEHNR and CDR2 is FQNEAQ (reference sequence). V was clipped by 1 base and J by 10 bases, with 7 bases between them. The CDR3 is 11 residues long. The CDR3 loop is CASSLDRFYTF. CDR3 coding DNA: TGTGCCAGCAGCTTAGACAGGTTCTACACCTTC.